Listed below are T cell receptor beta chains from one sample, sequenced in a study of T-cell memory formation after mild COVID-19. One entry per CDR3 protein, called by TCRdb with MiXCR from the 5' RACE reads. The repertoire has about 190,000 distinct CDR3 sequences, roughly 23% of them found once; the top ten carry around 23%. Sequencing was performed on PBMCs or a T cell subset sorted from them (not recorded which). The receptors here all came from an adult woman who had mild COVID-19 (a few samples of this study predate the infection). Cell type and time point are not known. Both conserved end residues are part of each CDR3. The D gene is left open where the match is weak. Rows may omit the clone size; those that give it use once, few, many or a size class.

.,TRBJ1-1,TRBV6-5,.,TGTGCCAGCAGTTACTCGATAAGGGGGTTTGGGAACACTGAAGCTTTCTTT,CASSYSIRGFGNTEAFF
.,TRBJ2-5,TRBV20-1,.,TGCAGTGCTAGAGAGGAGAGGACTCAAGAGACCCAGTACTTC,CSAREERTQETQYF
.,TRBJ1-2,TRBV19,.,TGTGCCAGTAGTATGGTACTCTCAAACTATGGCTACACCTTC,CASSMVLSNYGYTF
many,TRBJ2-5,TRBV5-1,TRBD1,TGCGCCAGCAGCTTGGGGGACAGGGGGAAAGAGACCCAGTACTTC,CASSLGDRGKETQYF
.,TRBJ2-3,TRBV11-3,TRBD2,TGTGCCAGCAGCTTAAAATTTGTGCTAGCGGGATCTAGCACAGATACGCAGTATTTT,CASSLKFVLAGSSTDTQYF
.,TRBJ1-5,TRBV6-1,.,TGTGCCACCAGGGGCATTAGCAATCAGCCCCAGCATTTT,CATRGISNQPQHF
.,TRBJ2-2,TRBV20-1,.,TGCAGTGCTAAAGAACTACTAGGTTCCGGGGAGCTGTTTTTT,CSAKELLGSGELFF
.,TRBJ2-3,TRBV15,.,TGTGCCACCAGCAGAGATCTCGGGTGGGGGACAGATACGCAGTATTTT,CATSRDLGWGTDTQYF
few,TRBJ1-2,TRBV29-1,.,TGCAGCGTTGACCTACCCGGCAGGGAGGCCTATGGCTACACCTTC,CSVDLPGREAYGYTF
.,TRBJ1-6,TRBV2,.,TGTGCCAGCAATTGGGGGCCAGATTCACCCCTCCACTTT,CASNWGPDSPLHF
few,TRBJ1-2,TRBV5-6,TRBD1,TGTGCCAGCAGCTTGATTCGGGGCGGCAGGGGGCATGGCTACACCTTC,CASSLIRGGRGHGYTF
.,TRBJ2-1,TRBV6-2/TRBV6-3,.,TGTGCCAGCAGTTACACATCACAGGGTAGTGAGCAGTTCTTC,CASSYTSQGSEQFF
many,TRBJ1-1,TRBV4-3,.,TGCGCCAGCAGCCCTACAGAGAACACTGAAGCTTTCTTT,CASSPTENTEAFF
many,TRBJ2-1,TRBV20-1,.,TGCAGTGCTAGTGGCCACCAAGACTACAATGAGCAGTTCTTC,CSASGHQDYNEQFF
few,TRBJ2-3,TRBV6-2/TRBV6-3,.,TGTGCCAGCAGTTACTGGGACTCCGCTCCCTTAAATACGCAGTATTTT,CASSYWDSAPLNTQYF
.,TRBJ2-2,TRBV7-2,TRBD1,TGTGCCAGCAGCTTAGACCCAGGGGGTGCGGGCGGGGAGCTGTTTTTT,CASSLDPGGAGGELFF
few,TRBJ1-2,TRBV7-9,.,TGTGCCAGCAGCTTAGGTCCGGCAGGGAGAACTAACTATGGCTACACCTTC,CASSLGPAGRTNYGYTF
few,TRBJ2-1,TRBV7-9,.,TGTGCCAGCAGCCCGGCGACGGGCCAAAGAAAAGGGGGAGAGGTAGATGAGCAGTTCTTC,CASSPATGQRKGGEVDEQFF
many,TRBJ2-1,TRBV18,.,TGTGCCAGCTCACCAACCGATCCCTACAATGAGCAGTTCTTC,CASSPTDPYNEQFF
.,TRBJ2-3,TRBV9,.,TGTGCCAGCAGCGCGCGCGTAAGGGGGGGAGAAGGTACAGATACGCAGTATTTT,CASSARVRGGEGTDTQYF
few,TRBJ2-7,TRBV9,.,TGTGCCAGCAGCGTAGCAGCGGCCTCACCCTCCTACGAGCAGTACTTC,CASSVAAASPSYEQYF
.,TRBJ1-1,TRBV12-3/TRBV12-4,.,TGTGCCAGCAGTTTAGCGGCGGGTTCTGAAGCTTTCTTT,CASSLAAGSEAFF
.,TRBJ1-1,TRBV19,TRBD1,TGTGCCAGTAGTATGCGGACAGGGCTGACTGAAGCTTTCTTT,CASSMRTGLTEAFF
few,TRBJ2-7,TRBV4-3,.,TGCGCCAGCAGCCAAGATCTAATCGGCTACGAGCAGTACTTC,CASSQDLIGYEQYF
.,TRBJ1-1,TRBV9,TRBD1,TGTGCCAGCAGCGTTGGGACAGGGCTGGGGGCTGAAGCTTTCTTT,CASSVGTGLGAEAFF
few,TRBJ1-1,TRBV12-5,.,TGTGCTAGTGGTTTCACAGGGAACACTGAAGCTTTCTTT,CASGFTGNTEAFF
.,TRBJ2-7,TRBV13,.,TGTGCCAGCAGCCTTGTAAACTCCTACGAGCAGTACTTC,CASSLVNSYEQYF
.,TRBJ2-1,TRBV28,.,TGTGCCAGCAGTTCGGGGGGCAGTGACTCCTACAATGAGCAGTTCTTC,CASSSGGSDSYNEQFF
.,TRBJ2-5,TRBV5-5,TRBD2,TGTGCCAGCAGCCCTGGGACTAGCGGGGGGTACCAAGAGACCCAGTACTTC,CASSPGTSGGYQETQYF
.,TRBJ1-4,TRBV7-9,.,TGTGCCAGCAGCTTAGCAGCAACTAATGAAAAACTGTTTTTT,CASSLAATNEKLFF
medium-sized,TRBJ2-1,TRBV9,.,TGTGCCAGCAGCGTACATACAGGATACAATGAGCAGTTCTTC,CASSVHTGYNEQFF
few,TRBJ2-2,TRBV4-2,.,TGTGCCAGCAGCCAAGGTGGCCCCGGGGAGCTGTTTTTT,CASSQGGPGELFF
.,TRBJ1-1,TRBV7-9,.,TGTGCCAGCAGCTTAGAAAGACAGGAAGCTTTCTTT,CASSLERQEAFF
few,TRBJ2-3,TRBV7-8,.,TGTGCCAGCGGCCCACTAGAGGGGGCAGATACGCAGTATTTT,CASGPLEGADTQYF
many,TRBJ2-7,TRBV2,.,TGTGCCAGCAGTGAAGCGCTTGGCAGGGGCGAGCAGTACTTC,CASSEALGRGEQYF
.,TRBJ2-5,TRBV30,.,TGTGCCTGGAGTGTACGGGAGACCCAGTACTTC,CAWSVRETQYF
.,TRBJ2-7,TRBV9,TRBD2,TGTGCCAGCAGCGTAGCTAGCGGGGGTATCTACGAGCAGTACTTC,CASSVASGGIYEQYF
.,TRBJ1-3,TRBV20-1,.,TGCAGTGCCAGGGGTCAGGGAAACACCATATATTTT,CSARGQGNTIYF
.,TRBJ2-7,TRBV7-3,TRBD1,TGTGCCAGCAGCTTCGGACAGGACTACGAGCAGTACTTC,CASSFGQDYEQYF
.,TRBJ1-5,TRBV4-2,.,TGTGCCAGCAGCCAAGATCGGGGCAATCAGCCCCAGCATTTT,CASSQDRGNQPQHF
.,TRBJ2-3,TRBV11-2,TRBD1,TGTGCCAGCAGCTTAGCGAGGGGACAGGGTCTCCCAGATACGCAGTATTTT,CASSLARGQGLPDTQYF
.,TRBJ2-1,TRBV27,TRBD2,TGTGCCAGCAGTTTGGGGACTATGACAATAAATGAGCAGTTCTTC,CASSLGTMTINEQFF
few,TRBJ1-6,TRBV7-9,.,TGTGCCAGCAGCTTACGAGTGGGGAATCTGGCTAATTCACCCCTCCACTTT,CASSLRVGNLANSPLHF
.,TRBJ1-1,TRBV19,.,TGTGCCTCCTATAACAGTTACACTGAAGCTTTCTTT,CASYNSYTEAFF
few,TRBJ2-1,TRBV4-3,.,TGCGCCAGCAGCCAAGATTCGGGATCCCGTCGTTCGGGTGAGCAGTTCTTC,CASSQDSGSRRSGEQFF
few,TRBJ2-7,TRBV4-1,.,TGCGCCAGCAGCCAGGGTTCTCTCGGCTACGAGCAGTACTTC,CASSQGSLGYEQYF
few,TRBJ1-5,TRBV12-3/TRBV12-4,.,TGTGCCAGCAGTTTAACCCAAGAGGGTCCGGATCAGCCCCAGCATTTT,CASSLTQEGPDQPQHF
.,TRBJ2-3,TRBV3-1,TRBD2,TGTGCCAGCAGCCTCGGACTAGGCGTGGATACGCAGTATTTT,CASSLGLGVDTQYF
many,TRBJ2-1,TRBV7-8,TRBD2,TGTGCCAGCAGCTATGACAGACTAGCGGGAGTTTCTACCTACAATGAGCAGTTCTTC,CASSYDRLAGVSTYNEQFF
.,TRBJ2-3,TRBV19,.,TGTGCCAGTACCCCCCGGACAGCTAGCACAGATACGCAGTATTTT,CASTPRTASTDTQYF
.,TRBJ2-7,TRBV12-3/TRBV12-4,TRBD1,TGTGCCAGCGGATCACAGGGGCCGTTCTACGAGCAGTACTTC,CASGSQGPFYEQYF